These 5 T cell receptor beta chains came from one sample sequenced in a study of shared clonotypes between healthy human individuals. Clones were sequenced by immunoSEQ multiplex PCR, and TCRdb holds only the in-frame ones, with some missing. The sample yields 550,000 to 700,000 clones, 55% to 85% seen once. Input material: memory CD4+ T cells sorted from blood. Subset reported: CD45RA-negative fraction. These receptor sequences come from a woman younger than 45 in good health.

The rearrangement links TRBV4-1 to TRBJ1-3; D is unclear. The CDR3 is made up of 16 amino acids. Between the trimmed V and J ends, which lost 0 bases and 3 bases, there was a span of 12 bases. The germline V gene encodes CDR1 MGHRA and CDR2 YSYEKL. The CDR3 sequence is CASSQDQRVDGNTIYF. Written as DNA, the CDR3 is TGCGCCAGCAGCCAAGATCAGAGGGTGGATGGAAACACCATATATTTT.

V usage is TRBV5-1 and J usage is TRBJ1-5; 8 bases fit TRBD1. The CDR3 is made up of 15 amino acids. Per the germline V gene, CDR1 is SGHRS and CDR2 is YFSETQ. The V and J ends lost 2 bases and 5 bases, in that order; junction bases with no gene match: 6. The CDR3 DNA reads TGCGCCAGCAGCTTAGGACAGGGAGGGGATCAGCCCCAGCATTTT. It is translated as CASSLGQGGDQPQHF.

The chain carries TRBV20-1 and TRBJ2-5; D is ambiguous. TRBJ2-7 matches the DNA end more closely, so the J call is doubtful. The CDR3 contains 11 residues. The V gene's germline CDR1 is DFQATT and CDR2 SNEGSKA (reference sequence). The CDR3 coding sequence is TGCAGTGCTGTTGCTCTCTACGAGCAGTACTTC. Translation: CSAVALYEQYF.

The chain has TRBV6-1 and TRBJ2-1; 10 bases are a match to TRBD2. This CDR3 spans 23 amino acids. Germline V gene data show CDR1 as MNHNS and CDR2 as SASEGT. The V and J ends lost 2 bases and 1 base, in that order; junction bases with no gene match: 23. Written as DNA, the CDR3 is TGTGCCAGCAGTGAAATGAGAATAGCGGGAGGCCGCTCACATCCCCCGTCCTACAATGAGCAGTTCTTC. It translates to CASSEMRIAGGRSHPPSYNEQFF.

This clone was observed many times. The chain has TRBV27 and TRBJ1-1, with 7 positions matching TRBD1. CDR3 size: 13 residues. V lost 6 bases and J lost 3; bases outside the gene matches: 4. The germline CDR1 and CDR2 sequences are MNHEY and SMNVEV (reference sequence). The CDR3 here is CASRAQGDTEAFF. CDR3 in DNA: TGTGCCAGCAGGGCGCAGGGGGACACTGAAGCTTTCTTT.